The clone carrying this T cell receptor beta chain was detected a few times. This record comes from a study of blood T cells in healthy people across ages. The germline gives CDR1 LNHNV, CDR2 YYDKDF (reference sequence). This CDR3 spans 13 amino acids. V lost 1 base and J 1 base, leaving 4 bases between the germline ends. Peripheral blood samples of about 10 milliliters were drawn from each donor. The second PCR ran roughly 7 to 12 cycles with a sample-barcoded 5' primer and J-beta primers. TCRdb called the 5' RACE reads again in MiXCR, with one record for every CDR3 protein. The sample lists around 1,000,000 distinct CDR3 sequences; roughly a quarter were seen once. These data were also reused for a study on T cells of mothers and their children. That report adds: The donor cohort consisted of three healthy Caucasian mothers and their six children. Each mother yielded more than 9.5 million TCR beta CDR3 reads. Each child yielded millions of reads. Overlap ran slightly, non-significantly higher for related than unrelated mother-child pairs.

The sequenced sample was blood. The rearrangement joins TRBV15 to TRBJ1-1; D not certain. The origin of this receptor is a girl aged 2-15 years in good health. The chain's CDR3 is CATSRAPNTEAFF. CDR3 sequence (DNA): TGTGCCACCAGCAGAGCACCGAACACTGAAGCTTTCTTT.